The 31 T cell receptor beta chains given below trace back to one sample, sequenced in a study of blood T cell repertoires in COVID-19. Profiled with immunoSEQ multiplex PCR; TCRdb holds only in-frame clones, not every one. The table has more than 250,000 clones, 86% seen once. The sequencing input was peripheral blood. The receptors were sampled from a man aged 18 to 30 with active or convalescent COVID-19.

The rearrangement links TRBV5-6 to TRBJ2-7, with 8 bases lining up with TRBD2. Germline V gene sequence: CDR1 SGHDT, CDR2 YYEEEE. There are 15 residues in the CDR3. The J segment lost 7 bases and the V segment lost 6 bases, leaving 15 bases of the junction unmatched. CDR3 sequence reads: CASTREGRSMKEQYF. The CDR3 DNA reads TGTGCCAGCACCCGGGAGGGACGGAGCATGAAGGAGCAGTACTTC. The whole variable domain, remainder taken from reference TRBV5-6 and TRBJ2-7, is DAGVTQSPTHLIKTRGQQVTLRCSPKSGHDTVSWYQQALGQGPQFIFQYYEEEERQRGNFPDRFSGHQFPNYSSELNVNALLLGDSALYLCASTREGRSMKEQYFGPGTRLTVT.

V and J are TRBV14 and TRBJ2-5; 13 bases are shared with TRBD2. The length of the CDR3 is 16 residues. Germline CDR1 and CDR2: SGHDN and FVKESK. V lost 2 bases and J lost 5; bases outside the gene matches: 5. The CDR3 DNA sequence: TGTGCCAGCAGCCAAAGGACTAGCGGGAGCCTGGAGACCCAGTACTTC. The encoded protein is CASSQRTSGSLETQYF. Full variable domain (missing parts from reference TRBV14 and TRBJ2-5): EAGVTQFPSHSVIEKGQTVTLRCDPISGHDNLYWYRRVMGKEIKFLLHFVKESKQDESGMPNNRFLAERTGGTYSTLKVQPAELEDSGVYFCASSQRTSGSLETQYFGPGTRLLVL.

The V gene is TRBV11-3, the J gene TRBJ2-3, with 7 bases identical to TRBD2. CDR3 length: 14 residues. V shed 7 bases, J shed 2 bases, and the junction held 6 bases outside the gene matches. Per the germline V gene, CDR1 is SGHNT and CDR2 is YENEEA. The CDR3 DNA reads as TGTGCCAGCAAGGGCGGGAGTGTCACAGATACGCAGTATTTT. This gives the protein CASKGGSVTDTQYF.

The V call is TRBV30, the J call TRBJ2-5; 11 bases are shared with TRBD2. This CDR3 spans 18 amino acids. The ends lost 7 bases at V and 5 bases at J; junction bases unmatched: 21. Germline assignment: CDR1 GTSNPN and CDR2 SVGIG (reference sequence). The CDR3 reads CASILGQGRLAGMETQYF. CDR3 bases: TGTGCCTCAATACTGGGACAGGGAAGACTAGCGGGAATGGAGACCCAGTACTTC.

V usage is TRBV3-1 (or the pseudogene TRBV3-2) and J usage is TRBJ2-7; D remains unclear. Germline V gene lookup returns CDR1 LGHDT and CDR2 YNNKEL (reference sequence). CDR3 size: 14 residues. The V and J ends lost 1 base and 0 bases respectively, with 7 bases between them. DNA for the CDR3: TGTGCCAGCAGCCAAGGGGCAGTCTCCTACGAGCAGTACTTC. Encoded protein: CASSQGAVSYEQYF.

The chain couples TRBV2 to TRBJ2-7; TRBD1 is a possible D gene (5 bases). Trimming shortened V by 3 bases and J by 1 base, and 10 bases separated the two germline ends. Looked up from germline, CDR1 is SNHLY and CDR2 is FYNNEI. The CDR3 runs to 14 residues. The CDR3 reads CASSERSGSYEQYF. For the CDR3, the DNA is TGTGCCAGCAGTGAGAGGTCAGGGTCCTACGAGCAGTACTTC.

This sequence joins TRBV23-1 and TRBJ2-1; tentative D call: TRBD1 (6 bases). TRBV23-1 is an ORF, and what it does is uncertain. There are 16 residues in the CDR3. V was trimmed by 6 bases and J by 1 base, leaving 16 bases between them. The CDR3 bases are TGCGCCAGCAGCCCCAGGGGCTGGGGATCCTACAATGAGCAGTTCTTC. Translated: CASSPRGWGSYNEQFF.

This chain uses TRBV19 with TRBJ2-7; tentatively, D is TRBD1 (6 bases). The CDR3 contains 14 residues. The V gene's germline CDR1 is LNHDA and CDR2 SQIVND (reference sequence). Trimming pared 8 bases from V and 2 bases from J, leaving 16 bases between. The CDR3 protein is CASGKGDSTYEQYF. As DNA, the CDR3 is TGTGCCAGTGGAAAGGGGGATTCGACCTACGAGCAGTACTTC. The full variable domain, its missing parts supplied by reference TRBV19 and TRBJ2-7, is DGGITQSPKYLFRKEGQNVTLSCEQNLNHDAMYWYRQDPGQGLRLIYYSQIVNDFQKGDIAEGYSVSREKKESFPLTVTSAQKNPTAFYLCASGKGDSTYEQYFGPGTRLTVT.

The V call is TRBV9, the J call TRBJ1-2; TRBD1 is a possible D gene (6 bases). Germline values: CDR1 SGDLS, CDR2 YYNGEE. CDR3 size: 16 residues. The ends were cut back, 3 bases at V and 8 bases at J, with 23 bases in the middle. In DNA form, the CDR3 reads TGTGCCAGCAGCGAAACCCCAACAGGGATGTTAGAAGGCTACACCTTC. Its protein is CASSETPTGMLEGYTF.

The genes are TRBV7-9 and TRBJ2-2; no clear D. CDR1 and CDR2 from the germline V gene are SEHNR and FQNEAQ (reference sequence). The CDR3 runs to 11 residues. V was shortened by 4 bases and J by 9 bases, with 6 bases between the two germline ends. The CDR3 sequence: CASSSRWELFF. Here the CDR3 DNA reads TGTGCCAGCAGCTCCAGATGGGAGCTGTTTTTT.

Comment on this clone: The junction shows a germline mismatch at one end, possibly a read error. V gene TRBV5-1 combines with J gene TRBJ2-7; TRBD1 matches 9 bases. The CDR3 contains 12 residues. Germline loops: CDR1 SGHRS, CDR2 YFSETQ. CDR3 nucleotides: TGCGCCAGCAGCCAGACCGGACAGGGGTCGCACTTC. Its protein product is CASSQTGQGSHF.

The chain carries TRBV28 and TRBJ1-4; 7 bases are shared with TRBD1. V was clipped by 5 bases and J by 7 bases; unmatched bases: 7. This CDR3 has 14 residues. Germline values: CDR1 MDHEN, CDR2 SYDVKM. The CDR3 DNA follows: TGTGCCAGCAGTAACAGGGGTTTGGGTGAAAAACTGTTTTTT. Amino acid sequence: CASSNRGLGEKLFF. Based on the CDR3 plus reference TRBV28 and TRBJ1-4, the full variable domain is DVKVTQSSRYLVKRTGEKVFLECVQDMDHENMFWYRQDPGLGLRLIYFSYDVKMKEKGDIPEGYSVSREKKERFSLILESASTNQTSMYLCASSNRGLGEKLFFGSGTQLSVL.

The rearrangement uses TRBV25-1 and TRBJ1-1; the match to TRBD1 covers 9 bases. V trimming: 10 bases; J trimming: 6 bases; junction bases outside the gene matches: 12. Germline lookup yields CDR1 MGHDK and CDR2 SYGVNS. This CDR3 has 14 amino acids. This CDR3 reads CATNTDRGKAEAFF. CDR3 nucleotides: TGTGCCACCAATACCGACAGGGGGAAGGCTGAAGCTTTCTTT. The full variable domain, in which reference TRBV25-1 and TRBJ1-1 provide the parts outside the CDR3, is EADIYQTPRYLVIGTGKKITLECSQTMGHDKMYWYQQDPGMELHLIHYSYGVNSTEKGDLSSESTVSRIRTEHFPLTLESARPSHTSQYLCATNTDRGKAEAFFGQGTRLTVV.

This sequence joins TRBV18 and TRBJ1-4, with 8 bases identical to TRBD1. Trimming cost V 6 bases and J 7 bases; bases outside gene matches: 10. The CDR3 consists of 15 residues. Per the germline V gene, CDR1 is KGHSH and CDR2 is LQKENI. The CDR3 sequence: CASSSGQGSGEKLFF. The CDR3 DNA sequence: TGTGCCAGCTCTTCAGGACAGGGTTCGGGTGAAAAACTGTTTTTT.

The chain uses TRBV6-5 and TRBJ2-7; D perhaps matches TRBD1 (6 bases). The CDR3 has 14 residues. Germline loops: CDR1 MNHEY, CDR2 SVGAGI. Trimming pared 4 bases from V and 3 bases from J, leaving 13 bases between. The CDR3 loop reads CASSSNRDLYEQYF. In DNA form, the CDR3 reads TGTGCCAGCAGTTCAAACAGGGACCTCTACGAGCAGTACTTC.

This clone appeared a few times. At the DNA level, this CDR3 is encoded by other sequences in the same sample as well. This chain connects TRBV5-4 to TRBJ1-2; no definite D call. This CDR3 is built from 14 residues. V was clipped by 0 bases and J by 2 bases, with 8 bases between them. Germline lookup yields CDR1 SGHNT and CDR2 YYREEE (reference sequence). CDR3 DNA sequence: TGTGCCAGCAGCTTGGGAACTGCCAACTATGGCTACACCTTC. It yields the protein CASSLGTANYGYTF.

This clone was seen only once. The rearrangement joins TRBV30 to TRBJ2-5, with D maybe TRBD1 (5 bases). V dropped 5 bases and J dropped 4 bases, with 11 bases sitting between them. The CDR3 is 12 residues long. The germline V gene encodes CDR1 GTSNPN and CDR2 SVGIG (reference sequence). The CDR3 sequence is CAWGIRAETQYF. In DNA form, the CDR3 reads TGTGCCTGGGGGATCAGGGCAGAGACCCAGTACTTC.

This clone was observed a few times. The rearrangement links TRBV28 to TRBJ2-6; 10 bases fit TRBD1. J lost 2 bases, V lost 5 bases, and 9 bases had no gene match. The CDR3 consists of 18 residues. Per germline, CDR1 MDHEN and CDR2 SYDVKM. The CDR3 nucleotides read TGTGCCAGCAGTATCCTCGGACAGGGGGTACCTGGGGCCAACGTCCTGACTTTC. Translated: CASSILGQGVPGANVLTF. Looking up the rest from reference TRBV28 and TRBJ2-6 gives the full variable domain: DVKVTQSSRYLVKRTGEKVFLECVQDMDHENMFWYRQDPGLGLRLIYFSYDVKMKEKGDIPEGYSVSREKKERFSLILESASTNQTSMYLCASSILGQGVPGANVLTFGAGSRLTVL.

This clone was recorded once. The CDR3 region is CASSLFGQGKTYNEQFF. The CDR3 bases are TGCGCCAGCAGCTTGTTCGGACAGGGGAAGACCTACAATGAGCAGTTCTTC. This chain uses TRBV5-1 with TRBJ2-1; 9 positions agree with TRBD1. CDR3 size: 17 residues. Trimming took 1 base from V and 2 from J; bases not matched to a gene: 7. Germline CDR1 is SGHRS and CDR2 is YFSETQ.

The V gene is TRBV28, the J gene TRBJ2-2; TRBD1 agrees at 12 bases. The CDR3 has 16 amino acids. Germline CDR1 is MDHEN and CDR2 is SYDVKM. V gave up 2 bases and J gave up 8 bases; unmatched junction bases: 6. CDR3 amino acids: CASSLRDRGRVGELFF. CDR3 nucleotides: TGTGCCAGCAGTTTACGGGACAGGGGGCGCGTGGGGGAGCTGTTTTTT.

The chain uses TRBV5-5 and TRBJ2-1; TRBD2 aligns across 9 bases. CDR1 and CDR2 (germline): SGHKS, YYEKEE (reference sequence). Germline trimming cut 2 bases from V and 7 bases from J; bases unmatched to any gene: 7. CDR3 length equals 15 residues. Here the CDR3 reads CASSFVTSGRNEQFF. The DNA of the CDR3 is TGTGCCAGCAGCTTTGTGACTAGCGGTCGGAATGAGCAGTTCTTC.

V is TRBV4-1 and J is TRBJ2-7; 10 nucleotides match TRBD2. The germline CDR1 and CDR2 sequences are MGHRA and YSYEKL. The CDR3 has 18 residues. V gave up 5 bases and J gave up 5 bases; unmatched junction bases: 18. CDR3 amino acids: CASSYVAGLAGETHEQYF. In DNA, the CDR3 is TGCGCCAGCAGCTACGTGGCAGGGCTAGCGGGAGAGACTCACGAGCAGTACTTC.

This rearrangement joins TRBV24-1 to TRBJ2-3; D is possibly TRBD1 (7 bases). CDR3 length equals 17 residues. V was cut by 3 bases and J by 3 bases, with 18 bases left in between. CDR1 and CDR2 from the germline V gene are KGHDR and SFDVKD. For the CDR3, the DNA is TGTGCCACCAGTGATCCACCGGGGGACAGCACAACAGATACGCAGTATTTT. Amino acids: CATSDPPGDSTTDTQYF.

V usage is TRBV6-5 and J usage is TRBJ1-1; a weak D match, TRBD1 (5 bases). CDR1 is MNHEY, CDR2 SVGAGI, per germline. Trimming cost V 4 bases and J 7 bases, with 7 bases left between them. The CDR3 contains 11 residues. The CDR3 DNA follows: TGTGCCAGCAGTTTGGGGGGTGAAGCTTTCTTT. Translation gives CASSLGGEAFF.

The genes are TRBV30 and TRBJ2-7; 11 bases agree with TRBD2. CDR3 size: 14 residues. V lost 5 bases to trimming and J lost 0 bases; unmatched junction nucleotides: 3. The germline CDR1 and CDR2 sequences are GTSNPN and SVGIG (reference sequence). This CDR3 reads CAWDTSGSSYEQYF. CDR3 nucleotides: TGTGCCTGGGATACTAGCGGGAGCTCCTACGAGCAGTACTTC. The full variable domain, its missing parts supplied by reference TRBV30 and TRBJ2-7, is SQTIHQWPATLVQPVGSPLSLECTVEGTSNPNLYWYRQAAGRGLQLLFYSVGIGQISSEVPQNLSASRPQDRQFILSSKKLLLSDSGFYLCAWDTSGSSYEQYFGPGTRLTVT.

The genes are TRBV3-1 (or the pseudogene TRBV3-2) and TRBJ2-7; a possible D gene is TRBD2 (6 bases). Trimming cost V 0 bases and J 10 bases, with 13 bases left between them. This CDR3 contains 13 residues. Germline values: CDR1 LGHDT, CDR2 YNNKEL (reference sequence). In nucleotides, the CDR3 is TGTGCCAGCAGCCAAGAACCCCGACTAGTCCAGTACTTC. Amino acid sequence: CASSQEPRLVQYF.

The chain is built from TRBV27 and TRBJ2-3; 12 bases are a match to TRBD1. The germline gives CDR1 MNHEY, CDR2 SMNVEV (reference sequence). The V and J ends lost 6 bases and 4 bases, in that order; junction bases with no gene match: 8. The CDR3 has 16 residues. CDR3: CASRRGDRGRSDTQYF. DNA of the CDR3: TGTGCCAGCAGGAGGGGGGACAGGGGGCGATCAGATACGCAGTATTTT.

The chain combines TRBV4-3 with TRBJ2-7, with D unclear. V lost 2 bases, J lost 4 bases, and 18 bases lay in between. Germline-derived CDR1 and CDR2 are LGHNA and YSLEER. The CDR3 spans 16 residues. The CDR3 coding sequence is TGCGCCAGCAGCCAACGGCGGCGATACCCCGTTTACGAGCAGTACTTC. Protein sequence: CASSQRRRYPVYEQYF.

This chain connects TRBV15 to TRBJ2-3, with 10 nucleotides matching TRBD2. This CDR3 is built from 14 residues. V lost 2 bases and J lost 8; bases outside the gene matches: 4. Looked up from germline, CDR1 is LNHNV and CDR2 is YYDKDF (reference sequence). CDR3 DNA: TGTGCCACCAGCAGATCTAGCGGGAGTTTTACGCAGTATTTT. It translates to CATSRSSGSFTQYF.

The J gene is TRBJ1-2, the V gene TRBV9; 9 bases fit TRBD1. The trim removed 4 bases at V and 1 base at J, leaving 11 bases unmatched. Germline V CDR1 and CDR2: SGDLS, YYNGEE. There are 17 residues in the CDR3. Here the CDR3 reads CASSLTGGGVVNYGYTF. The CDR3 nucleotides are TGTGCCAGCAGCCTAACAGGGGGCGGAGTGGTTAACTATGGCTACACCTTC.

The chain uses TRBV21-1 and TRBJ2-4; TRBD1, the D gene given by the table, was not confirmed from the DNA. TRBV21-1 is shown as a pseudogene. The CDR3 loop spans 14 amino acids. The CDR3: CASSKYSSKNIQYF. The CDR3 DNA reads as TGTGCCAGCAGCAAATACAGTAGCAAAAACATTCAGTACTTC.